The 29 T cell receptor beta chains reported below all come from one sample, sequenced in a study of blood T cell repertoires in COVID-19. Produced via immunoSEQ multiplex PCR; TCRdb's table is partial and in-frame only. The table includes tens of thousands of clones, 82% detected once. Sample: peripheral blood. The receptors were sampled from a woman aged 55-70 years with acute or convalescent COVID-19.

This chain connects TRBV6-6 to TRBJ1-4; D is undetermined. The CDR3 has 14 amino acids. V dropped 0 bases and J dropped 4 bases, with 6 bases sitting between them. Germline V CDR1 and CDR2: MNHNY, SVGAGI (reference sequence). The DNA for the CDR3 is TGTGCCAGCAGTTACTCTGAGCTTAATGAAAAACTGTTTTTT. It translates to CASSYSELNEKLFF.

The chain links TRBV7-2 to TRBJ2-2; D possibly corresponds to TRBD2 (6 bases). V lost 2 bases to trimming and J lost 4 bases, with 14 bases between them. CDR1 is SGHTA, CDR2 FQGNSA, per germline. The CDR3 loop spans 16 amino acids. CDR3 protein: CASSLFGGSGTGELFF. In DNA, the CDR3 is TGTGCCAGCAGCTTATTTGGGGGGAGCGGCACCGGGGAGCTGTTTTTT.

In nucleotides, the CDR3 is TGTGCCAGTAGTCAAGGGACATATCAGCCCCAGCATTTT. Its translation is CASSQGTYQPQHF. The V call is TRBV19, the J call TRBJ1-5; TRBD1 is a possible D gene (6 bases). Germline V lookup: CDR1 LNHDA, CDR2 SQIVND (reference sequence). This CDR3 is 13 amino acids long. Trimming cost V 5 bases and J 5 bases, with 10 bases left between them. The whole variable domain, remainder taken from reference TRBV19 and TRBJ1-5, is DGGITQSPKYLFRKEGQNVTLSCEQNLNHDAMYWYRQDPGQGLRLIYYSQIVNDFQKGDIAEGYSVSREKKESFPLTVTSAQKNPTAFYLCASSQGTYQPQHFGDGTRLSIL.

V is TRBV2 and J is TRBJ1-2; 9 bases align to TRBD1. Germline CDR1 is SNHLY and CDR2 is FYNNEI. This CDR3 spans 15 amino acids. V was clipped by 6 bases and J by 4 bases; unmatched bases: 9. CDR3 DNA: TGTGCCAGCAGACCACAGGGGGCGGTCTTCTATGGCTACACCTTC. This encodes CASRPQGAVFYGYTF.

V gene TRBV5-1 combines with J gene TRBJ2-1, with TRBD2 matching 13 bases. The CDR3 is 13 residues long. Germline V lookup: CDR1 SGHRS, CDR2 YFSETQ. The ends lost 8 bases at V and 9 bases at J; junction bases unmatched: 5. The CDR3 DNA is TGCGCCAGTTCGGGACTAGCGGGGTTTGAGCAGTTCTTC. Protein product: CASSGLAGFEQFF.

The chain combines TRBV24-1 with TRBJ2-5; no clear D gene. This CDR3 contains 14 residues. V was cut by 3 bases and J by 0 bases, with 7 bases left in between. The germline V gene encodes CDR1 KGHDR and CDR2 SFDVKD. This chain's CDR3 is CATSDKTYQETQYF. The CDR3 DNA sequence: TGTGCCACCAGTGATAAGACATACCAAGAGACCCAGTACTTC.

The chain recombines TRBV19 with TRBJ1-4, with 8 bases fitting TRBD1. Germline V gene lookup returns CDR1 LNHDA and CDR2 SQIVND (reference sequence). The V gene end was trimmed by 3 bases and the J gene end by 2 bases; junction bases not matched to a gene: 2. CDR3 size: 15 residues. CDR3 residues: CASSIRTGTNEKLFF. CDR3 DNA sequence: TGTGCCAGTAGTATCAGGACAGGGACTAATGAAAAACTGTTTTTT.

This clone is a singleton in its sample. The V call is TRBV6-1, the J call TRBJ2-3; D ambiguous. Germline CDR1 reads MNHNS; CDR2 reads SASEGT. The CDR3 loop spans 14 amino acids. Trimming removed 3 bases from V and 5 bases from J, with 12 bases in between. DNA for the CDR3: TGTGCCAGCAGTGACGGCGGAAGTGGAGATACGCAGTATTTT. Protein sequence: CASSDGGSGDTQYF.

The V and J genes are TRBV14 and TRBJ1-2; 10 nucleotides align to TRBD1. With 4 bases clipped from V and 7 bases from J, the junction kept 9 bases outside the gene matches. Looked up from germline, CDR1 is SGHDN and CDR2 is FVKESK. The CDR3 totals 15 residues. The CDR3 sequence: CASSPPGDRGRGYTF. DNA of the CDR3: TGTGCCAGCAGCCCACCCGGGGACAGGGGACGTGGCTACACCTTC.

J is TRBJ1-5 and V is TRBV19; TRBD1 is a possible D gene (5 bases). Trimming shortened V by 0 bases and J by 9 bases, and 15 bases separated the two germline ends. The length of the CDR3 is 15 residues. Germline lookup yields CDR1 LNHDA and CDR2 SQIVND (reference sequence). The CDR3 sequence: CASSIDLAGSRPQHF. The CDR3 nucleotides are TGTGCCAGTAGTATAGATTTGGCAGGGTCCCGGCCCCAGCATTTT.

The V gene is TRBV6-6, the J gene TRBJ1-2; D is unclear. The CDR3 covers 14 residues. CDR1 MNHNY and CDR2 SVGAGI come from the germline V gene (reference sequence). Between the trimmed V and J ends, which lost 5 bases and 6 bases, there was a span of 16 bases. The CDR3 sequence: CASSIPGSLHGYTF. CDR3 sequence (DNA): TGTGCCAGCAGTATTCCCGGGTCCCTGCATGGCTACACCTTC.

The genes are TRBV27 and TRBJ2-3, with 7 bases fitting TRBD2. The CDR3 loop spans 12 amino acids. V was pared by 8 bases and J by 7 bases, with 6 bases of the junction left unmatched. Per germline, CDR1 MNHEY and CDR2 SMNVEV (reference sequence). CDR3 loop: CASGAGANTQYF. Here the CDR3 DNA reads TGTGCCAGCGGTGCGGGAGCTAATACGCAGTATTTT.

The CDR3 region is CASSLGGAGVYNEQFF. In DNA, the CDR3 is TGTGCCAGCAGCTTAGGAGGAGCGGGGGTCTACAATGAGCAGTTCTTC. The rearrangement joins TRBV7-2 to TRBJ2-1; 8 bases line up with TRBD2. J lost 3 bases, V lost 1 base, and 5 bases had no gene match. The germline V gene has CDR1 SGHTA and CDR2 FQGNSA. CDR3 length: 16 amino acids.

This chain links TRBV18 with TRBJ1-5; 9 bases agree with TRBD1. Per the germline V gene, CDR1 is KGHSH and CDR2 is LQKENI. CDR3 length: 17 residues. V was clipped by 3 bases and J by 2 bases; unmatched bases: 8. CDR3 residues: CASSPVATGGRNQPQHF. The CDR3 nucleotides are TGTGCCAGCTCACCCGTCGCCACAGGGGGCCGCAATCAGCCCCAGCATTTT.

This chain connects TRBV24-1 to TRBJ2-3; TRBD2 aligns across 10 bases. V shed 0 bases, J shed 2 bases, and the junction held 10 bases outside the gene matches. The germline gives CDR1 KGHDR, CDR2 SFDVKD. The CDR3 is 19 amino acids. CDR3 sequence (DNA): TGTGCCACCAGTGATTTGGGGCTAGCGGGGGCCAAAGACACAGATACGCAGTATTTT. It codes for CATSDLGLAGAKDTDTQYF.

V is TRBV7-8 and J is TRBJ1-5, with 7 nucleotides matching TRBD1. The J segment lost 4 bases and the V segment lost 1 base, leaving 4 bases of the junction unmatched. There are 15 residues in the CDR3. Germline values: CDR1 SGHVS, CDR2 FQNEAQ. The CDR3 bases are TGTGCCAGCAGCTTAGGGACAGGCGATAATCAGCCCCAGCATTTT. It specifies CASSLGTGDNQPQHF. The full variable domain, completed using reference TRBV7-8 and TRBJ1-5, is GAGVSQSPRYKVAKRGQDVALRCDPISGHVSLFWYQQALGQGPEFLTYFQNEAQLDKSGLPSDRFFAERPEGSVSTLKIQRTQQEDSAVYLCASSLGTGDNQPQHFGDGTRLSIL.

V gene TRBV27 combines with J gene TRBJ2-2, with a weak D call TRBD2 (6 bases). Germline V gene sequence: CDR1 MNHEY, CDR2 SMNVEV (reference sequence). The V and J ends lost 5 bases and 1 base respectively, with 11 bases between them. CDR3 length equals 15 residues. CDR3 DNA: TGTGCCAGCAGTCCCGGGAGTGTGAACACCGGGGAGCTGTTTTTT. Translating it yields CASSPGSVNTGELFF.

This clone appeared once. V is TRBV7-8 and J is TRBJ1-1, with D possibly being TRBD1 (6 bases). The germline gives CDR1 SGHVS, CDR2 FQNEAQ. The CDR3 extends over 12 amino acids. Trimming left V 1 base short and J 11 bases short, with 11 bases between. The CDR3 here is CASSLESQGAFF. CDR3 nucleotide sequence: TGTGCCAGCAGCTTAGAGAGCCAGGGGGCTTTCTTT.

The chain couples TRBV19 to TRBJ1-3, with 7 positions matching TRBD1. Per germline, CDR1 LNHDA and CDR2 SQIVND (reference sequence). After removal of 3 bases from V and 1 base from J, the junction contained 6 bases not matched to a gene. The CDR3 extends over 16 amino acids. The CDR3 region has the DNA TGTGCCAGTAGTATCCAGACAGGGTGGTCTGGAAACACCATATATTTT. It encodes CASSIQTGWSGNTIYF. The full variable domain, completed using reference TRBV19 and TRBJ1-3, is DGGITQSPKYLFRKEGQNVTLSCEQNLNHDAMYWYRQDPGQGLRLIYYSQIVNDFQKGDIAEGYSVSREKKESFPLTVTSAQKNPTAFYLCASSIQTGWSGNTIYFGEGSWLTVV.

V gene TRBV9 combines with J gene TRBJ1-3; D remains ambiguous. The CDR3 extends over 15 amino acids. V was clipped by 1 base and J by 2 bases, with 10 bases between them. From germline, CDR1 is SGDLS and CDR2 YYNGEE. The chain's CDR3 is CASSVYSNPGNTIYF. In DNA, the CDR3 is TGTGCCAGCAGCGTATACAGTAACCCTGGAAACACCATATATTTT.

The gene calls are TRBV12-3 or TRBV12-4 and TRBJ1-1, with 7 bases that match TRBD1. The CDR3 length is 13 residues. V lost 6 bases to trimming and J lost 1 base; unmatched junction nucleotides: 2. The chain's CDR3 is CASRGQENTEAFF. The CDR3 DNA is TGTGCCAGCAGAGGACAGGAGAACACTGAAGCTTTCTTT.

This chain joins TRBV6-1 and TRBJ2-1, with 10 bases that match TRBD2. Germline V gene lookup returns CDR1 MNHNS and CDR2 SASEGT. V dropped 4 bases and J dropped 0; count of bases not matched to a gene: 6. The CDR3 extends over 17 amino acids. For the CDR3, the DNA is TGTGCCAGCAGTGCTCCTAGCGGGGGTACCTCCTACAATGAGCAGTTCTTC. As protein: CASSAPSGGTSYNEQFF.

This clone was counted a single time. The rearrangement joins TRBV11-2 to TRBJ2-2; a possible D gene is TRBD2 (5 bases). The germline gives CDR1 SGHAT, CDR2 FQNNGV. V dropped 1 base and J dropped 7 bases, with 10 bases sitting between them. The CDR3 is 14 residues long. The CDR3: CASSLGLGSGELFF. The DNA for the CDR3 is TGTGCCAGCAGCTTAGGTCTGGGGAGCGGGGAGCTGTTTTTT.

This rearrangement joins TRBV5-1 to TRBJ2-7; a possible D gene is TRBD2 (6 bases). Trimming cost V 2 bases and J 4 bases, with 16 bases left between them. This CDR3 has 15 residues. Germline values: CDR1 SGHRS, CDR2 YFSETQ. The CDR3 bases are TGCGCCAGCAGCTTAACGGCGGGGTCTGCTTACGAGCAGTACTTC. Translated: CASSLTAGSAYEQYF.

CDR3 DNA: TGTGCCAGCAGGACAGGGTGGGACACTGAAGCTTTCTTT. As protein: CASRTGWDTEAFF. The gene calls are TRBV27 and TRBJ1-1; 7 bases are a match to TRBD1. The CDR3 totals 13 residues. Germline values: CDR1 MNHEY, CDR2 SMNVEV (reference sequence). Germline trimming cut 6 bases from V and 3 bases from J; bases unmatched to any gene: 4.

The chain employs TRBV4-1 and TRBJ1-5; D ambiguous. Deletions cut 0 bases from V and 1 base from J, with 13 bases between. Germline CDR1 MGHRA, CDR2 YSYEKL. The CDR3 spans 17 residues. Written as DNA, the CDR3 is TGCGCCAGCAGCCAAGAAGTTTTCTTGCGCAGCAATCAGCCCCAGCATTTT. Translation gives CASSQEVFLRSNQPQHF.

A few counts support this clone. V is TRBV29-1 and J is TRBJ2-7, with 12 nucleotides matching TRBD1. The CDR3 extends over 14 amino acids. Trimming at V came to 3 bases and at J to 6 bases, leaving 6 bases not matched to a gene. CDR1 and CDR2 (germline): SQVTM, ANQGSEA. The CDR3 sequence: CSVEMGTGGVEQYF. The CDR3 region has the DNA TGCAGCGTTGAGATGGGGACAGGGGGCGTCGAGCAGTACTTC.

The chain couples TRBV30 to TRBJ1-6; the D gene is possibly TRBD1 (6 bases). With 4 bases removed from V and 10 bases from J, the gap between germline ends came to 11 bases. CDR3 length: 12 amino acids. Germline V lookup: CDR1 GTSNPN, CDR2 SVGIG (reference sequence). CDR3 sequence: CAWTDRPSPLHF. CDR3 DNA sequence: TGTGCCTGGACCGACAGGCCGTCACCCCTCCACTTT.

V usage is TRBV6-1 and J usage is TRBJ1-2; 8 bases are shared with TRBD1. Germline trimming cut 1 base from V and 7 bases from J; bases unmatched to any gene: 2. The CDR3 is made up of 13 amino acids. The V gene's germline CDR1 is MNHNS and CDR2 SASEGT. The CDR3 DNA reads TGTGCCAGCAGTGAAGTTCAGGGGGCTGGCTACACCTTC. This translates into CASSEVQGAGYTF.